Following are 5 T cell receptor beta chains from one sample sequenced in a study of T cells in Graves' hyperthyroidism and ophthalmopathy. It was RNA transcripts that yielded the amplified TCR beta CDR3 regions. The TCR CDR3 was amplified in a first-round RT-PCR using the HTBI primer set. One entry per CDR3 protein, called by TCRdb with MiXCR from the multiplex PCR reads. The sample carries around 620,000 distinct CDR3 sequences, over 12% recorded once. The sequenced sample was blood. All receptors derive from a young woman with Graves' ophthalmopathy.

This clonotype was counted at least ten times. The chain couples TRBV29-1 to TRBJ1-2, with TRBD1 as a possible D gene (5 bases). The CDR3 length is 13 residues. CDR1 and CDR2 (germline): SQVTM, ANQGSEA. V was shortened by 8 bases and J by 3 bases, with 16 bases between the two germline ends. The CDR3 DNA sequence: TGCAGCTCGCTCCGGGACCGAGACTATGGCTACACCTTC. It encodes CSSLRDRDYGYTF.

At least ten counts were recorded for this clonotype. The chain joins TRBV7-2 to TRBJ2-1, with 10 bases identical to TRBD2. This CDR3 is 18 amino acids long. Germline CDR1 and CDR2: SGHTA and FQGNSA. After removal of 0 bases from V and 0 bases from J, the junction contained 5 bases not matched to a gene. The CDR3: CASSLAPLAGSSYNEQFF. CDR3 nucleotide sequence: TGTGCCAGCAGCTTAGCTCCACTAGCGGGAAGCTCCTACAATGAGCAGTTCTTC.

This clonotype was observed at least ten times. DNA of the CDR3: TGTGCCAGCAGCCAGGGGACGAACACTGAAGCTTTCTTT. Translating it yields CASSQGTNTEAFF. The chain has TRBV3-1 and TRBJ1-1; D is perhaps TRBD1 (5 bases). Germline V CDR1 and CDR2: LGHDT, YNNKEL (reference sequence). This CDR3 comprises 13 residues. The ends were cut back, 3 bases at V and 1 base at J, with 6 bases in the middle.

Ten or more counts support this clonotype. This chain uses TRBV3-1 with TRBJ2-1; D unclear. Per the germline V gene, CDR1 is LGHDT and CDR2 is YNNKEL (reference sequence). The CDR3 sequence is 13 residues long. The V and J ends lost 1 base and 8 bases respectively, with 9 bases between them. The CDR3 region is CASSQAAFHEQFF. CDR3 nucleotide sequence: TGTGCCAGCAGCCAAGCGGCATTCCATGAGCAGTTCTTC.

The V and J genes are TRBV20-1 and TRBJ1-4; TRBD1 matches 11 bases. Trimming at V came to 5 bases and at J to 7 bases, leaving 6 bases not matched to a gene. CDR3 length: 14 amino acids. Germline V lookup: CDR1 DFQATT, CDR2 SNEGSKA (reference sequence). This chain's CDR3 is CSAAAGTGGEKLFF. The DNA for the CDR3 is TGCAGTGCTGCCGCCGGGACAGGGGGTGAAAAACTGTTTTTT.